Each of the 13 T cell receptor beta chains below was sequenced from the same sample in a study of blood T cell repertoires in COVID-19. Using immunoSEQ multiplex PCR, the repertoire was profiled, and TCRdb retains in-frame clones only, with some absent. Counted here are around 290,000 clones, around 86% occurring once; the ten biggest clones make up less than 2%. Sequencing was carried out using PBMCs or T cells enriched from blood (not recorded which). These receptors were obtained from a woman between 40 and 50 years old who had recovered from COVID-19.

The chain carries TRBV5-1 and TRBJ1-1; 7 positions agree with TRBD1. Trimming cost V 2 bases and J 1 base; bases outside gene matches: 5. The germline gives CDR1 SGHRS, CDR2 YFSETQ. This CDR3 has 15 residues. CDR3 region: CASSLQGTANTEAFF. The CDR3 DNA reads TGCGCCAGCAGCTTACAGGGGACCGCGAACACTGAAGCTTTCTTT.

The chain carries TRBV28 and TRBJ1-4, with D hard to call. This CDR3 spans 14 amino acids. V lost 7 bases to trimming and J lost 3 bases, with 12 bases between them. Germline CDR1 MDHEN, CDR2 SYDVKM. The CDR3 loop is CASTPRKANEKLFF. For the CDR3, the DNA is TGTGCCAGCACACCGCGGAAAGCTAATGAAAAACTGTTTTTT. Supplemented by reference TRBV28 and TRBJ1-4, the full variable domain reads DVKVTQSSRYLVKRTGEKVFLECVQDMDHENMFWYRQDPGLGLRLIYFSYDVKMKEKGDIPEGYSVSREKKERFSLILESASTNQTSMYLCASTPRKANEKLFFGSGTQLSVL.

The rearrangement uses TRBV7-2 and TRBJ1-6; unclear D gene. The germline gives CDR1 SGHTA, CDR2 FQGNSA. The CDR3 is made up of 15 amino acids. Trimming stripped 2 bases from V and 4 bases from J, with 9 bases between. The CDR3 region has the DNA TGTGCCAGCAGCTTATCAGACACTTATAATTCACCCCTCCACTTT. Protein sequence: CASSLSDTYNSPLHF.

The chain recombines TRBV7-2 with TRBJ1-2; D is perhaps TRBD1 (5 bases). Germline V gene lookup returns CDR1 SGHTA and CDR2 FQGNSA. The V end was cut by 1 base, the J end by 6 bases, with 15 bases between. This CDR3 has 15 amino acids. The CDR3: CASSLGPGSVDGYTF. The CDR3 DNA sequence: TGTGCCAGCAGCTTAGGTCCAGGGTCGGTTGATGGCTACACCTTC. Based on the CDR3 plus reference TRBV7-2 and TRBJ1-2, the full variable domain is GAGVSQSPSNKVTEKGKDVELRCDPISGHTALYWYRQSLGQGLEFLIYFQGNSAPDKSGLPSDRFSAERTGGSVSTLTIQRTQQEDSAVYLCASSLGPGSVDGYTFGSGTRLTVV.

The rearrangement links TRBV10-3 to TRBJ2-3; D is unresolved. The CDR3 is 14 amino acids. V was clipped by 0 bases and J by 3 bases, with 7 bases between them. The germline CDR1 and CDR2 sequences are ENHRY and SYGVKD. DNA of the CDR3: TGTGCCATCAGTGAGTCTGTAGCTACAGATACGCAGTATTTT. Translating it yields CAISESVATDTQYF.

The chain is built from TRBV6-6 and TRBJ1-1; 7 bases match TRBD1. J lost 3 bases, V lost 6 bases, and 13 bases had no gene match. The CDR3 totals 16 residues. Looked up from germline, CDR1 is MNHNY and CDR2 is SVGAGI (reference sequence). The CDR3, as DNA: TGTGCCAGCAGATCCCAAGGGGGGCAGGGGGACACTGAAGCTTTCTTT. Translation gives CASRSQGGQGDTEAFF.

The rearrangement links TRBV7-6 to TRBJ1-1; tentatively, D is TRBD1 (5 bases). With 5 bases removed from V and 5 bases from J, the gap between germline ends came to 18 bases. Germline V gives CDR1 SGHVS, CDR2 FNYEAQ. This CDR3 is built from 15 residues. CDR3 protein: CASSRSGGVTTEAFF. As DNA, the CDR3 is TGTGCCAGCAGCCGCTCCGGGGGGGTAACGACTGAAGCTTTCTTT.

V is TRBV5-1 and J is TRBJ2-1; a weak D match, TRBD1 (5 bases). In germline, CDR1 is SGHRS, CDR2 YFSETQ. Trimming took 1 base from V and 0 from J, leaving 14 bases between them. This CDR3 is built from 17 residues. The CDR3 is CASSLIGAPSSYNEQFF. CDR3 nucleotides: TGCGCCAGCAGCTTGATAGGGGCTCCAAGCTCCTACAATGAGCAGTTCTTC.

The chain has TRBV3-1 (or the pseudogene TRBV3-2) and TRBJ1-2; the D is unclear. This CDR3 spans 14 amino acids. V lost 2 bases to trimming and J lost 4 bases, with 11 bases between them. Germline CDR1 LGHDT, CDR2 YNNKEL (reference sequence). The CDR3 here is CASSQYQNSYGYTF. The CDR3 DNA reads as TGTGCCAGCAGCCAATACCAGAATTCCTATGGCTACACCTTC.

This chain links TRBV18 with TRBJ2-7; TRBD1 is a possible D gene (6 bases). Germline loops: CDR1 KGHSH, CDR2 LQKENI. V gave up 2 bases and J gave up 8 bases, with 19 bases separating them. CDR3 length: 15 residues. The CDR3 DNA sequence: TGTGCCAGCTCACCAGGGGACACCGTTCCTAAGAAGCAGTACTTC. It specifies CASSPGDTVPKKQYF.

J is TRBJ1-2 and V is TRBV10-3, with 8 bases fitting TRBD1. The CDR3 covers 14 residues. Germline CDR1 ENHRY, CDR2 SYGVKD. The trim removed 0 bases at V and 10 bases at J, leaving 7 bases unmatched. DNA of the CDR3: TGTGCCATCAGTGAGTCGGTGGGACAGGCCCTCTACACCTTC. Translation gives CAISESVGQALYTF.

The chain links TRBV4-2 to TRBJ2-2, with 8 bases aligning to TRBD2. CDR1 is LGHNA, CDR2 YNFKEQ, per germline. This CDR3 is built from 18 residues. The trim removed 1 base at V and 5 bases at J, leaving 12 bases unmatched. The CDR3 DNA reads as TGTGCCAGCAGCCAAGTGGAAGCGGCGGGAGGCAGGACCGGGGAGCTGTTTTTT. Amino acid sequence: CASSQVEAAGGRTGELFF.

J is TRBJ1-1 and V is TRBV11-3; unclear D gene. Germline CDR1 reads SGHNT; CDR2 reads YENEEA. V was clipped by 3 bases and J by 0 bases, with 8 bases between them. The CDR3 sequence is 14 residues long. The DNA of the CDR3 is TGTGCCAGCAGCTTTCGACACATGAACACTGAAGCTTTCTTT. Encoded protein: CASSFRHMNTEAFF.